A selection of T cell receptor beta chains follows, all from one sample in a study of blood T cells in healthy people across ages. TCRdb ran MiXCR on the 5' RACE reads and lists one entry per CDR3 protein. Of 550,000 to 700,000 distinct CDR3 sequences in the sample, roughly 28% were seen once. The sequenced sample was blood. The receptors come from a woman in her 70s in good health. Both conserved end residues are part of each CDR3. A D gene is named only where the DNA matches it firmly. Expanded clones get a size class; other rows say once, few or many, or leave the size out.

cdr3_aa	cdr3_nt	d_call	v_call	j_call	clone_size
CACNTRRYEKLFF	TGTGCATGCAACACCCGACGGTATGAAAAACTGTTTTTT	.	TRBV12-3/TRBV12-4	TRBJ1-4	.
CASSSGNLPKLATQYF	TGTGCCAGCAGCTCCGGAAACTTACCGAAGTTGGCCACTCAGTACTTC	.	TRBV7-9	TRBJ2-7	.
CSALADPGQGNEQYF	TGCAGTGCCCTCGCCGATCCGGGACAGGGGAACGAGCAGTACTTC	TRBD1	TRBV20-1	TRBJ2-7	.
CASSKIYEQYF	TGTGCCAGCAGCAAAATCTACGAGCAGTACTTC	.	TRBV3-1	TRBJ2-7	few
CASSLNGASSGYTF	TGTGCCAGCAGTTTAAACGGGGCAAGTAGTGGCTACACCTTC	.	TRBV12-3/TRBV12-4	TRBJ1-2	.
CAISGQGGEAQYF	TGTGCCATCAGCGGACAGGGCGGGGAGGCCCAGTACTTC	TRBD1	TRBV10-3	TRBJ2-5	few
CASSPGGAFSGANVLTF	TGCGCCAGCAGCCCGGGAGGGGCCTTCTCTGGGGCCAACGTCCTGACTTTC	TRBD2	TRBV4-1	TRBJ2-6	few
CASSYTGPSRGKLFF	TGTGCCAGCAGTTACACCGGACCCTCTAGGGGAAAACTGTTTTTT	.	TRBV6-6	TRBJ1-4	few
CASSQVGDPDTQYF	TGCGCCAGCAGCCAAGTGGGAGACCCCGATACGCAGTATTTT	.	TRBV4-3	TRBJ2-3	.
CASSLVGWTGSTEAFF	TGCGCCAGCAGCTTGGTCGGTTGGACAGGGAGCACTGAAGCTTTCTTT	TRBD1	TRBV5-1	TRBJ1-1	.
CASSLDGGGTAEQYF	TGCGCCAGCAGCTTGGACGGGGGGGGGACCGCCGAGCAGTACTTC	TRBD2	TRBV5-1	TRBJ2-7	few
CASKAELAKNIQYF	TGTGCCAGCAAGGCAGAACTAGCCAAAAACATTCAGTACTTC	.	TRBV2	TRBJ2-4	.
CATSSQLGTDTQYF	TGTGCCACCTCCTCCCAGCTGGGCACAGATACGCAGTATTTT	.	TRBV4-2	TRBJ2-3	.
CSARGEENTGELFF	TGCAGTGCTAGAGGGGAGGAGAACACCGGGGAGCTGTTTTTT	.	TRBV20-1	TRBJ2-2	.
CSGIQGNTEAFF	TGCAGCGGTATACAGGGGAACACTGAAGCTTTCTTT	.	TRBV29-1	TRBJ1-1	few
CASRDRGGVAFF	TGTGCCAGCAGGGACAGGGGTGGAGTAGCTTTCTTT	TRBD1	TRBV12-3/TRBV12-4	TRBJ1-1	few
CASSQDQPGGEKLFF	TGTGCCAGCAGCCAAGATCAGCCGGGCGGTGAAAAACTGTTTTTT	.	TRBV14	TRBJ1-4	once
CASSLRTEDGYTF	TGTGCCAGCTCACTAAGGACAGAAGATGGCTACACCTTC	.	TRBV18	TRBJ1-2	.
CASNSQARPSWGGYTF	TGTGCCAGCAATTCCCAGGCCAGACCCTCTTGGGGTGGCTACACCTTC	.	TRBV27	TRBJ1-2	few
CASSLASRGGQETQYF	TGTGCCAGCAGCTTAGCGTCGCGGGGGGGCCAAGAGACCCAGTACTTC	TRBD2	TRBV7-2	TRBJ2-5	.
CSATHRGVNYGYTF	TGCAGTGCTACCCACAGGGGCGTTAACTATGGCTACACCTTC	TRBD1	TRBV20-1	TRBJ1-2	few
CASSLAGGSKEPQHF	TGTGCCAGCAGCTTAGCGGGGGGCTCCAAAGAGCCCCAGCATTTT	.	TRBV7-2	TRBJ1-5	.
CASSWATPVRFF	TGTGCCAGCAGTTGGGCCACCCCAGTACGGTTCTTC	.	TRBV6-2/TRBV6-3	TRBJ2-1	few
CASSLGRTSGIYSYNEQFF	TGTGCCAGCAGCTTAGGGAGGACTAGCGGGATTTACTCCTACAATGAGCAGTTCTTC	TRBD2	TRBV7-9	TRBJ2-1	few
CASSSGVETQYF	TGCGCCAGCAGCTCCGGGGTTGAGACCCAGTACTTC	.	TRBV5-1	TRBJ2-5	few
CASRTGVGNAEASF	TGTGCCAGCAGGACAGGGGTGGGCAACGCTGAAGCTTCCTTT	TRBD1	TRBV6-6	TRBJ1-1	few
CASSVTGGPNNEQFF	TGTGCCAGCAGCGTCACAGGGGGCCCTAACAATGAGCAGTTCTTC	TRBD1	TRBV9	TRBJ2-1	.
CASCHVSFAGQIHNEQFF	TGTGCCAGCTGCCATGTCTCTTTTGCGGGACAGATTCACAATGAGCAGTTCTTC	.	TRBV6-1	TRBJ2-1	few
CASSVGIGLETQYF	TGTGCCAGCAGCGTAGGCATAGGGTTGGAGACCCAGTACTTC	.	TRBV9	TRBJ2-5	few
CASSYQWREVNEQFF	TGTGCCAGCAGTTACCAGTGGCGGGAAGTCAATGAGCAGTTCTTC	.	TRBV6-2/TRBV6-3	TRBJ2-1	.
CASSSSGGRGQETQYF	TGTGCCAGCAGCTCTAGCGGGGGAAGGGGGCAAGAGACCCAGTACTTC	TRBD2	TRBV7-2	TRBJ2-5	.
CSVVWGADTQYF	TGCAGCGTTGTCTGGGGAGCAGATACGCAGTATTTT	.	TRBV29-1	TRBJ2-3	.
CSALGQAGYEQYF	TGCAGCGCCCTGGGACAGGCAGGATACGAGCAGTACTTC	TRBD1	TRBV29-1	TRBJ2-7	.
CASSMTILNTEAFF	TGTGCCAGCAGTATGACCATTTTGAACACTGAAGCTTTCTTT	.	TRBV12-3/TRBV12-4	TRBJ1-1	few
CASGLVSGGSGIEQFF	TGTGCTAGTGGTTTGGTTAGCGGGGGCAGTGGCATTGAGCAGTTCTTC	TRBD2	TRBV12-5	TRBJ2-1	.
CASSQVRGRRTEAFF	TGTGCCAGCAGCCAAGTTCGGGGCAGAAGGACTGAAGCTTTCTTT	.	TRBV3-1	TRBJ1-1	.
CASSLAPGGSIQETQYF	TGTGCCAGCAGCTTAGCCCCCGGGGGGTCCATCCAAGAGACCCAGTACTTC	TRBD2	TRBV7-2	TRBJ2-5	few
CASSPRTGRISGELFF	TGTGCCAGCAGCCCCAGGACAGGGCGGATAAGCGGGGAGCTGTTTTTT	TRBD1	TRBV11-3	TRBJ2-2	.